What follows are 3 T cell receptor beta chains derived from one specimen sequenced in a study of PD-1 blockade in classical Hodgkin lymphoma. Every one of the patients relapsed after autologous stem cell transplantation (brentuximab vedotin exposure was variable). The repertoire was sequenced with immunoSEQ multiplex PCR; TCRdb's copy has only in-frame clones and lacks some. This sample has 50,000 to 65,000 clones, with 70% to 90% found just once. Sequencing used peripheral blood mononuclear cells (PBMCs), obtained before the second cycle of nivolumab. Receptor source: a human donor with classical Hodgkin lymphoma.

This clone has just one count. The rearrangement links TRBV9 to TRBJ2-1; no definite D call. The length of the CDR3 is 13 residues. The V end was cut by 6 bases, the J end by 5 bases, with 12 bases between. Germline values: CDR1 SGDLS, CDR2 YYNGEE. DNA for the CDR3: TGTGCCAGCACCCGCGTAACAGACAATGAGCAGTTCTTC. It is translated as CASTRVTDNEQFF.

The gene calls are TRBV11-2 and TRBJ2-4; D perhaps matches TRBD2 (6 bases). The length of the CDR3 is 16 residues. V was clipped by 5 bases and J by 1 base, with 15 bases between them. Looked up from germline, CDR1 is SGHAT and CDR2 is FQNNGV. The CDR3 region is CASSPLSGGAKNIQYF. Here the CDR3 DNA reads TGTGCCAGCAGCCCCCTCTCTGGGGGGGCCAAAAACATTCAGTACTTC.

The V and J genes are TRBV4-2 and TRBJ2-3; TRBD2 matches 11 bases. Unmatched junction bases numbered 11, after V lost 1 base and J lost 8 bases. The CDR3 sequence is 17 residues long. Looked up from germline, CDR1 is LGHNA and CDR2 is YNFKEQ. This CDR3 reads CASSQGLLAGGQGTQYF. The CDR3, as DNA: TGTGCCAGCAGCCAAGGCCTATTAGCGGGGGGGCAAGGTACGCAGTATTTT.